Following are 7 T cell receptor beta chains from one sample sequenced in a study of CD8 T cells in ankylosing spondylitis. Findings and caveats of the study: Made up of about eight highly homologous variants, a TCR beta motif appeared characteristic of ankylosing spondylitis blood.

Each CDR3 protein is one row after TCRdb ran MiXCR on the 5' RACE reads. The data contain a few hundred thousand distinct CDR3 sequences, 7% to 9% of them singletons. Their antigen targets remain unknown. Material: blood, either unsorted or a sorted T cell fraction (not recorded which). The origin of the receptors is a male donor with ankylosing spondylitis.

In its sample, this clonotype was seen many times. CDR3 amino acids: CASSPGVPSYEQYF. The CDR3 DNA sequence: TGTGCCAGCAGCCCAGGGGTCCCATCCTACGAGCAGTACTTC. The V call is TRBV13, the J call TRBJ2-7; tentatively, D is TRBD1 (6 bases). Looked up from germline, CDR1 is PRHDT and CDR2 is FYEKMQ (reference sequence). The CDR3 sequence is 14 residues long. The germline V and J ends were trimmed by 5 bases and 1 base, with 12 bases remaining between them.

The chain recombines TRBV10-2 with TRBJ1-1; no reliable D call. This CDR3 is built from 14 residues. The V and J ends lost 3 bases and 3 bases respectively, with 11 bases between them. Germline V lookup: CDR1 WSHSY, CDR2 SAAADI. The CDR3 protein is CASSEIDEDTEAFF. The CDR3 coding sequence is TGCGCCAGCAGTGAAATCGATGAGGACACTGAAGCTTTCTTT.

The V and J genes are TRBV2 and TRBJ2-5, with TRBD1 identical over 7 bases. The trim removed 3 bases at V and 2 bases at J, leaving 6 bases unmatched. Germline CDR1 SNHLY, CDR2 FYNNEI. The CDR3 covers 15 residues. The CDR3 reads CASSEWLQGQETQYF. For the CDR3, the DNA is TGTGCCAGCAGTGAGTGGTTACAGGGGCAAGAGACCCAGTACTTC.

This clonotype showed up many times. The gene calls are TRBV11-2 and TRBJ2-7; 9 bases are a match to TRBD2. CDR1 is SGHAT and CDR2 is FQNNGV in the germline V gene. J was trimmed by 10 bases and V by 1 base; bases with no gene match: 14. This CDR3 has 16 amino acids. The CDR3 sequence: CASSLARVAGVGIQYF. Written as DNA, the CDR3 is TGTGCCAGCAGCTTAGCCCGGGTAGCGGGAGTAGGAATACAGTACTTC.

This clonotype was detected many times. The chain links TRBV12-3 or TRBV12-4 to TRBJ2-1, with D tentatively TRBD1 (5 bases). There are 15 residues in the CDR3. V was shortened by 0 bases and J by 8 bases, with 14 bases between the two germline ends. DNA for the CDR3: TGTGCCAGCAGTTTAGCTACCTTCGAAGGGGATGAGCAGTTCTTC. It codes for CASSLATFEGDEQFF.

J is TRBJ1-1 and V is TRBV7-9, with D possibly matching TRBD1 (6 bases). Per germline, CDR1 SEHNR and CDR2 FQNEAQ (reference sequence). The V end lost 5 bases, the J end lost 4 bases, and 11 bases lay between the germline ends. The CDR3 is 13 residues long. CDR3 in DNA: TGTGCCAGCAGCGACGGCAGGGGCACTGAAGCTTTCTTT. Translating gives CASSDGRGTEAFF.

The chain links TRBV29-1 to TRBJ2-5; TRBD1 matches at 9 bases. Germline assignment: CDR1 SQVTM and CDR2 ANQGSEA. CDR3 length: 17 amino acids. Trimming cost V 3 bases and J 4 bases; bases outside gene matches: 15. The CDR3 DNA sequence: TGCAGCGTTGATTTCGGGACAGGGCATATAGGGGTAGAGACCCAGTACTTC. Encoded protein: CSVDFGTGHIGVETQYF.